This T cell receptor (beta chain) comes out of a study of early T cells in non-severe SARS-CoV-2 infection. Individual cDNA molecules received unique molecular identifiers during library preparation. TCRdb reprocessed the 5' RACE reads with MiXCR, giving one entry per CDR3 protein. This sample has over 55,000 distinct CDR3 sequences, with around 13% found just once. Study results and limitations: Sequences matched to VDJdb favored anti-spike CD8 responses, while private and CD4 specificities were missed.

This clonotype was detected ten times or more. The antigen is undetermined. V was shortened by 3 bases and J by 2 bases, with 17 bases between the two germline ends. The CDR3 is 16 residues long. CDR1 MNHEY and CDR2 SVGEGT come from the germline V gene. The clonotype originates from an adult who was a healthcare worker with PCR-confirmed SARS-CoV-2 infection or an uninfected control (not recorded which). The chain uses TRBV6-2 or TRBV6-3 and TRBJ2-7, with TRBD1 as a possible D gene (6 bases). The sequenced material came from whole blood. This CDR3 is CASSYNTGLLAYEQYF. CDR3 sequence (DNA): TGTGCCAGCAGTTATAATACAGGGCTGTTAGCCTACGAGCAGTACTTC.